Listed below are T cell receptor beta chains from one sample, sequenced in a study of vaccination and CD4 T cells after COVID-19. No antigen has been identified for these receptors. In TCRdb, the PCR reads were re-called with MiXCR into one record per CDR3 protein. This sample has 25,000 to 30,000 distinct CDR3 sequences; approximately 66% occur once, and the top ten carry about 17%. The sequences come from CD4+ T cells from blood, cultured in vitro, collected after SARS-CoV-2 vaccination. These receptors came from a human donor who received a COVID-19 vaccine. Each CDR3 is given with its conserved first and last residue. D genes are given only for firm matches. The size entry is marked missing in some rows and otherwise reads once, few, many or a size class.

clone size: -; V gene: TRBV6-1; D gene: -; J gene: TRBJ1-5; CDR3 DNA: TGTGCCAGCTTTAAAGGAAATAGCAATCAGCCCCAGCATTTT; CDR3 protein: CASFKGNSNQPQHF
clone size: -; V gene: TRBV20-1; D gene: -; J gene: TRBJ2-3; CDR3 DNA: TGCAGTGCTGGCGCTAGCTTGGGCACAGATACGCAGTATTTT; CDR3 protein: CSAGASLGTDTQYF
clone size: -; V gene: TRBV24-1; D gene: TRBD1; J gene: TRBJ2-5; CDR3 DNA: TGTGCCACCAGCCGGACAGGGACGGAGACCCAGTACTTC; CDR3 protein: CATSRTGTETQYF
clone size: -; V gene: TRBV19; D gene: TRBD2; J gene: TRBJ2-3; CDR3 DNA: TGTGCCAGTAGTTTCGGACTAGCGGGGCGCACAGATACGCAGTATTTT; CDR3 protein: CASSFGLAGRTDTQYF
clone size: -; V gene: TRBV2; D gene: -; J gene: TRBJ1-1; CDR3 DNA: TGTGCCAGCAGTGGTTGGAGGCCTCGATGGGTGAACACTGAAGCTTTCTTT; CDR3 protein: CASSGWRPRWVNTEAFF
clone size: -; V gene: TRBV7-9; D gene: -; J gene: TRBJ1-1; CDR3 DNA: TGTGCCAGCCGGTTAGAACCGAACACTGAAGCTTTCTTT; CDR3 protein: CASRLEPNTEAFF
clone size: -; V gene: TRBV4-2; D gene: TRBD2; J gene: TRBJ2-1; CDR3 DNA: TGTGCCAGCAGCCAAGAATCTAGCGGCCTCAACAATGAGCAGTTCTTC; CDR3 protein: CASSQESSGLNNEQFF
clone size: -; V gene: TRBV11-3; D gene: TRBD2; J gene: TRBJ2-1; CDR3 DNA: TGTGCCAGCAGCTTGGTACTAACTAGCGGGTACAATGAGCAGTTCTTC; CDR3 protein: CASSLVLTSGYNEQFF
clone size: -; V gene: TRBV7-3; D gene: TRBD2; J gene: TRBJ2-3; CDR3 DNA: TGTGCCAGCAGCTTAACAGGTGGCGGGGGGGCCACAGATACGCAGTATTTT; CDR3 protein: CASSLTGGGGATDTQYF
clone size: -; V gene: TRBV14; D gene: TRBD1; J gene: TRBJ2-7; CDR3 DNA: TGTGCCAGCAGCCCTCGACAGGGTGGTACCTACGAGCAGTACTTC; CDR3 protein: CASSPRQGGTYEQYF
clone size: -; V gene: TRBV7-2; D gene: TRBD1; J gene: TRBJ2-3; CDR3 DNA: TGTGCCAGCAGCTTAGCCCCCCTAGGGACAGGGATCGGAGATACGCAGTATTTT; CDR3 protein: CASSLAPLGTGIGDTQYF
clone size: once; V gene: TRBV7-2; D gene: -; J gene: TRBJ2-5; CDR3 DNA: TGTGCCAGCAGCTTTGGGGACGGAGAGACCCAGTACTTC; CDR3 protein: CASSFGDGETQYF
clone size: -; V gene: TRBV7-2; D gene: -; J gene: TRBJ1-6; CDR3 DNA: TGTGCCAGCAGCCAAGGGACGACTTCACCCCTCCACTTT; CDR3 protein: CASSQGTTSPLHF
clone size: few; V gene: TRBV7-9; D gene: -; J gene: TRBJ1-1; CDR3 DNA: TGTGCCAGCAGCTTAGGAGACGGCAGTTCGAACACTGAAGCTTTCTTT; CDR3 protein: CASSLGDGSSNTEAFF
clone size: few; V gene: TRBV2; D gene: -; J gene: TRBJ1-1; CDR3 DNA: TGTGCCAGCAGGCCAACGGACGGAGTGAACACTGAAGCTTTCTTT; CDR3 protein: CASRPTDGVNTEAFF
clone size: -; V gene: TRBV12-3/TRBV12-4; D gene: TRBD2; J gene: TRBJ2-2; CDR3 DNA: TGTGCCAGCAGTTCTTCTAGCGGGGGGGCCCTAGGACTAACCGGGGAGCTGTTTTTT; CDR3 protein: CASSSSSGGALGLTGELFF
clone size: -; V gene: TRBV5-1; D gene: TRBD1; J gene: TRBJ2-7; CDR3 DNA: TGCGCCAGCAGCGCTCGGACAGGGGGCGACGAGCAGTACTTC; CDR3 protein: CASSARTGGDEQYF
clone size: -; V gene: TRBV30; D gene: TRBD1; J gene: TRBJ1-1; CDR3 DNA: TGTGCCTGGAGTGATACAGGGGCGGGTTCCGAAGCTTTCTTT; CDR3 protein: CAWSDTGAGSEAFF
clone size: -; V gene: TRBV6-1; D gene: TRBD2; J gene: TRBJ2-5; CDR3 DNA: TGTGCCAGCCAGGTGGGACTAGCGGGGCGGGAGACCCAGTACTTC; CDR3 protein: CASQVGLAGRETQYF
clone size: -; V gene: TRBV20-1; D gene: TRBD1; J gene: TRBJ1-2; CDR3 DNA: TGCAGTGCTAGAGGGGACAGGGAAAAAGGCTACACCTTC; CDR3 protein: CSARGDREKGYTF
clone size: -; V gene: TRBV12-3/TRBV12-4; D gene: -; J gene: TRBJ2-2; CDR3 DNA: TGTGCCAGCAATTACAGAGCACTCCCTAACGGGGAGCTGTTTTTT; CDR3 protein: CASNYRALPNGELFF
clone size: -; V gene: TRBV12-3/TRBV12-4; D gene: -; J gene: TRBJ1-1; CDR3 DNA: TGTGCCAGCAGTTTATGGATAGGCATGAACACTGAAGCTTTCTTT; CDR3 protein: CASSLWIGMNTEAFF
clone size: -; V gene: TRBV12-3/TRBV12-4; D gene: TRBD2; J gene: TRBJ2-3; CDR3 DNA: TGTGCCAGCAGTTTAGAAATTAGCGGGGGCACAGATACGCAGTATTTT; CDR3 protein: CASSLEISGGTDTQYF
clone size: few; V gene: TRBV12-3/TRBV12-4; D gene: TRBD1; J gene: TRBJ1-2; CDR3 DNA: TGTGCCAGCAGTCTCCAGGGGGCCTACTATGGCTACACCTTC; CDR3 protein: CASSLQGAYYGYTF
clone size: -; V gene: TRBV12-3/TRBV12-4; D gene: TRBD2; J gene: TRBJ2-5; CDR3 DNA: TGTGCCAGCAGTCTAGCGGGGCGGGGGCCCCAAGAGACCCAGTACTTC; CDR3 protein: CASSLAGRGPQETQYF
clone size: -; V gene: TRBV6-1; D gene: -; J gene: TRBJ1-5; CDR3 DNA: TGTGCCAGCAGTGAAGCGGGGCCCGGCCCACATCAGCCCCAGCATTTT; CDR3 protein: CASSEAGPGPHQPQHF
clone size: -; V gene: TRBV20-1; D gene: TRBD2; J gene: TRBJ2-3; CDR3 DNA: TGCAGTGCTAGAGGGGGACTAGCGGGGTGGACAGATACGCAGTATTTT; CDR3 protein: CSARGGLAGWTDTQYF
clone size: -; V gene: TRBV5-8; D gene: -; J gene: TRBJ2-3; CDR3 DNA: TGTGCCAGCAGCTTCTCGGCGGGGCGGATTAGCACAGATACGCAGTATTTT; CDR3 protein: CASSFSAGRISTDTQYF
clone size: once; V gene: TRBV12-3/TRBV12-4; D gene: TRBD1; J gene: TRBJ1-2; CDR3 DNA: TGTGCCAGCAGCCTTGACAGGGGGTATAACTATGGCTACACCTTC; CDR3 protein: CASSLDRGYNYGYTF
clone size: -; V gene: TRBV7-9; D gene: -; J gene: TRBJ1-2; CDR3 DNA: TGTGCCAGCAGCTCCCGGGACAACTTATATGGCTACACCTTC; CDR3 protein: CASSSRDNLYGYTF
clone size: once; V gene: TRBV20-1; D gene: TRBD2; J gene: TRBJ2-3; CDR3 DNA: TGCAGTGCTAGAGTACTAGCGGGGGGCCTTTCTAGCACAGATACGCAGTATTTT; CDR3 protein: CSARVLAGGLSSTDTQYF